The entry that follows covers one TCR beta chain sequence. The antigen remains undetermined. The sample belongs to a study of regulatory T cells in long-lasting Graves disease. To make TCR beta libraries, researchers used iRepertoire HTBI primers and Arm-PCR of CDR3 regions. TCRdb reanalysed the multiplex PCR reads using MiXCR and keeps one entry per CDR3 protein. Counted here are about 660,000 distinct CDR3 sequences, about 30% occurring once; the ten biggest clones make up around 40%. Study results and caveats: Patients with persistent disease showed a bias toward TRBV28, TRBJ1-2 and TRBJ2-5.

The time point: persistent/refractory GD, antithyroid drugs over 5 years with positive TRAb. Extracted RNA from PBMCs served as the source of the TCR library. This CDR3 is 17 amino acids long. Germline CDR1 is SEHNR and CDR2 is FQNEAQ (reference sequence). With V trimmed by 4 bases and J by 1 base, 12 bases remained unmatched. This TCR came from a female donor with Graves disease. The sequences come from peripheral blood mononuclear cells (PBMCs), collected when the disease was refractory, from a patient treated with antithyroid drugs. V usage is TRBV7-9 and J usage is TRBJ2-5; 7 bases align to TRBD2. The CDR3 loop reads CASSSTITSGTQETQYF. CDR3 nucleotides: TGTGCCAGCAGCTCGACGATTACGAGCGGGACCCAAGAGACCCAGTACTTC. Supplemented by reference TRBV7-9 and TRBJ2-5, the full variable domain reads DTGVSQNPRHKITKRGQNVTFRCDPISEHNRLYWYRQTLGQGPEFLTYFQNEAQLEKSRLLSDRFSAERPKGSFSTLEIQRTEQGDSAMYLCASSSTITSGTQETQYFGPGTRLLVL.